This T cell receptor (beta chain) was observed in a study of cytomegalovirus exposure and HLA in healthy donors. Study results and limitations: The study put some 150 TCR beta chains on its list as cytomegalovirus-associated. Reports indicated that the classifier achieved high specificity and sensitivity in diagnosing cytomegalovirus status.

The CDR3 sequence is 12 residues long. From germline, CDR1 is MDHEN and CDR2 SYDVKM. With V trimmed by 7 bases and J by 9 bases, 3 bases remained unmatched. Profiled with immunoSEQ multiplex PCR; TCRdb holds only in-frame clones, not every one. The profile shows over 55,000 clones, approximately 96% of them singletons. Worth noting for this clone: Its antigen is not known.

The chain uses TRBV28 and TRBJ2-1, with 10 bases aligning to TRBD2. Sequencing was done on a sample of PBMCs. The TCR comes from a man younger than 30 in good health and CMV-seronegative. The CDR3, as DNA: TGTGCCAGCACTAGCGGGAGTTTTGAGCAGTTCTTC. Protein: CASTSGSFEQFF. Looking up the rest from reference TRBV28 and TRBJ2-1 gives the full variable domain: DVKVTQSSRYLVKRTGEKVFLECVQDMDHENMFWYRQDPGLGLRLIYFSYDVKMKEKGDIPEGYSVSREKKERFSLILESASTNQTSMYLCASTSGSFEQFFGPGTRLTVL.